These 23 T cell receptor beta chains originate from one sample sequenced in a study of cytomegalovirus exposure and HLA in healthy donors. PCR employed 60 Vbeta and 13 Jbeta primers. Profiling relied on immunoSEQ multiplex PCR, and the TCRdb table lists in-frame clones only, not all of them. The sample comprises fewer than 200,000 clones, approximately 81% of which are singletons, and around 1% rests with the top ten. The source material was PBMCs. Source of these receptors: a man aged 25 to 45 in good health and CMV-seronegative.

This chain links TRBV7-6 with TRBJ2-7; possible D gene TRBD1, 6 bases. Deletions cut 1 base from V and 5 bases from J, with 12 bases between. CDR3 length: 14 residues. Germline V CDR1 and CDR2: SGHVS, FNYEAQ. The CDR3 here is CASSLVGAGNEQYF. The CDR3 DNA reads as TGTGCCAGCAGCTTAGTGGGGGCTGGGAACGAGCAGTACTTC. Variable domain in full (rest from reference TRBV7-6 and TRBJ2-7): GAGVSQSPRYKVTKRGQDVALRCDPISGHVSLYWYRQALGQGPEFLTYFNYEAQQDKSGLPNDRFSAERPEGSISTLTIQRTEQRDSAMYRCASSLVGAGNEQYFGPGTRLTVT.

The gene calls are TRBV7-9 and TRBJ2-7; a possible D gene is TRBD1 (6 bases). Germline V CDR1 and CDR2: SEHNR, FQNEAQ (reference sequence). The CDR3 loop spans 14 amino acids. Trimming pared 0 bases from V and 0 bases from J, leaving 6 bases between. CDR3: CASSLAGGSYEQYF. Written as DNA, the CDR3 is TGTGCCAGCAGCTTAGCAGGGGGCTCCTACGAGCAGTACTTC.

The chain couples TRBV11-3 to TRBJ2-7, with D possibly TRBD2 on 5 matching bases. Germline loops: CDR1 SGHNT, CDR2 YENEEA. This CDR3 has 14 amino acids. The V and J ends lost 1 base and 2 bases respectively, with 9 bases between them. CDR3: CASSLGRVTYEQYF. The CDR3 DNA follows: TGTGCCAGCAGCTTAGGGCGGGTTACCTACGAGCAGTACTTC.

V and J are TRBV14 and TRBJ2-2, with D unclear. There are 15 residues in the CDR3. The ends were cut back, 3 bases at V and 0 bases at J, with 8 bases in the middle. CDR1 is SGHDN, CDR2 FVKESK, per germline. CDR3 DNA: TGTGCCAGCAGCCATTCGGTCCCGAACACCGGGGAGCTGTTTTTT. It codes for CASSHSVPNTGELFF.

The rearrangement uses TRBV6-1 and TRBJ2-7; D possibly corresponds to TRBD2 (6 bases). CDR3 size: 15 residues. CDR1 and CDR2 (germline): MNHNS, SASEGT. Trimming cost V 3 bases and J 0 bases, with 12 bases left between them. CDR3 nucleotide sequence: TGTGCCAGCAGTGATCGGGACTTCTTCTCCTACGAGCAGTACTTC. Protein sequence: CASSDRDFFSYEQYF.

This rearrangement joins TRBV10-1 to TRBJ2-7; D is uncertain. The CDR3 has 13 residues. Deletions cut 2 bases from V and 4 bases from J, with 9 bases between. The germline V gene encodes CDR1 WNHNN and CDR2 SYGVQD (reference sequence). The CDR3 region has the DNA TGCGCCAGCAGTGAGAACGGGTTTTACGAGCAGTACTTC. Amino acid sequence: CASSENGFYEQYF.

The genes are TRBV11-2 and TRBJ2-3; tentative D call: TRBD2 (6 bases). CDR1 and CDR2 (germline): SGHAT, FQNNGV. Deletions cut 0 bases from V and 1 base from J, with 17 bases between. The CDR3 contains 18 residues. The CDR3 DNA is TGTGCCAGCAGCTTAGACCCGGCATGGGGGGATCGCACAGATACGCAGTATTTT. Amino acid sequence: CASSLDPAWGDRTDTQYF.

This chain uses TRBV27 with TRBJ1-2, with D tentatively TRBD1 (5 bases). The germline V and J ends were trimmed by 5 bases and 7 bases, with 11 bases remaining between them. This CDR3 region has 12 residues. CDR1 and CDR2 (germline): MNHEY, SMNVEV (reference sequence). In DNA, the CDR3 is TGTGCCAGCAGTCCCACAGGTGCTGGCTACACCTTC. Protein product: CASSPTGAGYTF.

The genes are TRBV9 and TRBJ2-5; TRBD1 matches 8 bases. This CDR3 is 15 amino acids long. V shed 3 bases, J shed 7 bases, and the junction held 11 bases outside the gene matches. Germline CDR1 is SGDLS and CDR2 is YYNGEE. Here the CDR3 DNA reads TGTGCCAGCAGCGACGGGACAGGCTCACTGCGGACCCAGTACTTC. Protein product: CASSDGTGSLRTQYF. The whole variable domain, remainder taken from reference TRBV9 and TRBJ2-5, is DSGVTQTPKHLITATGQRVTLRCSPRSGDLSVYWYQQSLDQGLQFLIQYYNGEERAKGNILERFSAQQFPDLHSELNLSSLELGDSALYFCASSDGTGSLRTQYFGPGTRLLVL.

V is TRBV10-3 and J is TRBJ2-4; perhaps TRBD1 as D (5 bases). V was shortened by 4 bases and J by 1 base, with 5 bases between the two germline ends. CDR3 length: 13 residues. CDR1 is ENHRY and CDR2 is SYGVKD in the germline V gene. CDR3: CAISGQAKNIQYF. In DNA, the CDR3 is TGTGCCATCAGTGGACAGGCCAAAAACATTCAGTACTTC.

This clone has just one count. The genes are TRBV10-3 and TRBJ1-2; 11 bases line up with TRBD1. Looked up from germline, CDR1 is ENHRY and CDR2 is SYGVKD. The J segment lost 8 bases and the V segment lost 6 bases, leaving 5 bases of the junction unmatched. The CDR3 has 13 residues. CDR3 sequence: CAIREGQGEGYTF. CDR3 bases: TGTGCCATCAGGGAGGGACAGGGGGAAGGCTACACCTTC.

This chain's CDR3 is CASSLGQDTEAFF. As DNA, the CDR3 is TGCGCCAGCAGCTTGGGTCAGGACACTGAAGCTTTCTTT. The J gene is TRBJ1-1, the V gene TRBV5-1; the D is unclear. This CDR3 is 13 amino acids long. Germline assignment: CDR1 SGHRS and CDR2 YFSETQ. The V end lost 0 bases, the J end lost 3 bases, and 6 bases lay between the germline ends.

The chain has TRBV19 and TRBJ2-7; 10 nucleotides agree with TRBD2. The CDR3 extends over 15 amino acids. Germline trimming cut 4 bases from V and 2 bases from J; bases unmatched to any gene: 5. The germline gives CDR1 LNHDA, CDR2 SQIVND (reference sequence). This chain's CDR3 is CASSTRTSGPYEQYF. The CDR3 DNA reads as TGTGCCAGTAGTACTCGGACTAGCGGTCCCTACGAGCAGTACTTC.

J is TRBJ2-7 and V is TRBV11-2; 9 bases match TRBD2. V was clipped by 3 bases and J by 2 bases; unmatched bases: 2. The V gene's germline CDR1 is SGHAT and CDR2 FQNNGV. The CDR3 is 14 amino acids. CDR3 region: CASSFSGGTYEQYF. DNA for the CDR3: TGTGCCAGCAGCTTTAGCGGGGGAACCTACGAGCAGTACTTC.

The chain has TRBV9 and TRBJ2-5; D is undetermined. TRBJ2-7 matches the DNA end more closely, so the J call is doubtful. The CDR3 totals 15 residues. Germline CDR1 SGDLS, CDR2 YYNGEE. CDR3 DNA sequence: TGTGCCAGCAGCCCAGGCAGACGAGCCTCCTACGAGCAGTACTTC. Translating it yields CASSPGRRASYEQYF.

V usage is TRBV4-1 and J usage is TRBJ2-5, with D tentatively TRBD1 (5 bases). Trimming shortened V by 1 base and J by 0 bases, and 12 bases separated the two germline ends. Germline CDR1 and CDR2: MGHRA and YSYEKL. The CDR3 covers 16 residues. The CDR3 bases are TGCGCCAGCAGCCAAGCAGGGTTCCGGTACCAAGAGACCCAGTACTTC. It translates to CASSQAGFRYQETQYF.

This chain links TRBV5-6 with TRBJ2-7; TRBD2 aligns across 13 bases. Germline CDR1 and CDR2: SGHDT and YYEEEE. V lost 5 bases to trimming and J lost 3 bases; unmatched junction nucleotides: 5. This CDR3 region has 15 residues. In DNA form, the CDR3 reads TGTGCCAGCAGGGAACTAGCGGGGGGGGTCTACGAGCAGTACTTC. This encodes CASRELAGGVYEQYF.

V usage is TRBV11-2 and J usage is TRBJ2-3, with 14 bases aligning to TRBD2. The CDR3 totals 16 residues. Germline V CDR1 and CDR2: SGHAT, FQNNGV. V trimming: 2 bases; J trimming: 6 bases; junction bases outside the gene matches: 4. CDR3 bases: TGTGCCAGCAGCTTAAGACTAGCGGGAGGGCCCGATACGCAGTATTTT. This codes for CASSLRLAGGPDTQYF.

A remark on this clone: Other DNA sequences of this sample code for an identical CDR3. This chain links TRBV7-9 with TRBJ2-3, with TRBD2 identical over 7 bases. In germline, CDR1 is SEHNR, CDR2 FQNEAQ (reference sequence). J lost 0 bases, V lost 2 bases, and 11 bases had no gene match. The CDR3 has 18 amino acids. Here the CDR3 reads CASSLWPSGATSTDTQYF. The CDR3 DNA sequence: TGTGCCAGCAGCTTATGGCCTAGCGGAGCGACTAGCACAGATACGCAGTATTTT. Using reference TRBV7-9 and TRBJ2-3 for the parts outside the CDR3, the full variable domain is DTGVSQNPRHKITKRGQNVTFRCDPISEHNRLYWYRQTLGQGPEFLTYFQNEAQLEKSRLLSDRFSAERPKGSFSTLEIQRTEQGDSAMYLCASSLWPSGATSTDTQYFGPGTRLTVL.

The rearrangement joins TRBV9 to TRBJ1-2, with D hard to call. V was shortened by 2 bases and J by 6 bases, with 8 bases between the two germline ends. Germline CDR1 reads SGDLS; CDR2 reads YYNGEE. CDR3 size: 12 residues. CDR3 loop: CASSVPTDGYTF. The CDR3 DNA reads TGTGCCAGCAGCGTCCCCACGGATGGCTACACCTTC.

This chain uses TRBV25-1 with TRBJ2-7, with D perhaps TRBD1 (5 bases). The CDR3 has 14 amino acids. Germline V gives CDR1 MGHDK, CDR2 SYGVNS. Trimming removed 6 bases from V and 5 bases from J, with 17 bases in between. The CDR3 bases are TGTGCCAGCAGCCTCTCAGGGTCCATAGACGAGCAGTACTTC. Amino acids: CASSLSGSIDEQYF.

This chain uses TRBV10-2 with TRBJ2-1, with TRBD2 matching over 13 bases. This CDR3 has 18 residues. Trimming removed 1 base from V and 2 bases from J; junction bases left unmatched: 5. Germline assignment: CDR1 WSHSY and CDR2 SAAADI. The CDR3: CASSELRTSGGPYNEQFF. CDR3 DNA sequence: TGCGCCAGCAGTGAGTTACGGACTAGCGGGGGCCCCTACAATGAGCAGTTCTTC.

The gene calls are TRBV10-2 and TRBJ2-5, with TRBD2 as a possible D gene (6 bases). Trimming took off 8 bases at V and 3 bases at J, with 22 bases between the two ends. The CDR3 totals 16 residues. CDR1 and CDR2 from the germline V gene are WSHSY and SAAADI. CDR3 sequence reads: CASLGYFGSNKETQYF. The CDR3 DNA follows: TGCGCCAGCCTTGGGTACTTCGGGAGTAATAAAGAGACCCAGTACTTC.